Following are 11 T cell receptor beta chains from one sample sequenced in a study of HIV-infected patients and healthy controls. No cell fractionation was done, so the repertoire covers all unsorted peripheral blood T cells. cDNA was made from 500 ng RNA using alpha and beta constant primers. Separate chain-specific third strand synthesis with multiplexing indices produced the alpha and beta libraries. MiXCR was run by TCRdb on the 5' RACE reads, yielding one entry per CDR3 protein. The sample contains approximately 10,000 distinct CDR3 sequences, 6.5% to 9.5% of which appear only once. This specimen consisted of blood, obtained before antiretroviral therapy. These TCRs come from an adult with HIV infection. The donor label of this sample is uncertain.

The CDR3 sequence is CASSLAPSEQPQHF. DNA for the CDR3: TGTGCCAGCAGCTTAGCCCCCAGTGAACAGCCCCAGCATTTT. V is TRBV7-9 and J is TRBJ1-5, with unresolved D. The ends were cut back, 0 bases at V and 7 bases at J, with 10 bases in the middle. Per the germline V gene, CDR1 is SEHNR and CDR2 is FQNEAQ (reference sequence). The CDR3 runs 14 residues. The entire variable domain, with the rest obtained from reference TRBV7-9 and TRBJ1-5, is as follows: DTGVSQNPRHKITKRGQNVTFRCDPISEHNRLYWYRQTLGQGPEFLTYFQNEAQLEKSRLLSDRFSAERPKGSFSTLEIQRTEQGDSAMYLCASSLAPSEQPQHFGDGTRLSIL.

At least ten counts were recorded for this clonotype. This rearrangement joins TRBV2 to TRBJ2-5; 7 bases align to TRBD2. Trimming removed 7 bases from V and 1 base from J; junction bases left unmatched: 12. Germline V gives CDR1 SNHLY, CDR2 FYNNEI. The CDR3 contains 16 residues. The CDR3 spells CASTKEAGQFQETQYF. DNA for the CDR3: TGTGCCAGCACTAAAGAAGCGGGGCAGTTCCAAGAGACCCAGTACTTC.

The J gene is TRBJ2-3, the V gene TRBV29-1; D might be TRBD2 (6 bases). Looked up from germline, CDR1 is SQVTM and CDR2 is ANQGSEA. Trimming took 4 bases from V and 1 from J, leaving 9 bases between them. The CDR3 extends over 13 amino acids. In DNA form, the CDR3 reads TGCAGCGTTGGGCGGGATCGCACAGATACGCAGTATTTT. Translating gives CSVGRDRTDTQYF.

This clonotype was detected ten times or more. V gene TRBV12-3 or TRBV12-4 combines with J gene TRBJ1-1; D is possibly TRBD1 (6 bases). The CDR3 consists of 14 residues. V was clipped by 6 bases and J by 0 bases, with 11 bases between them. CDR3 residues: CASSGQSMNTEAFF. In DNA form, the CDR3 reads TGTGCCAGCAGCGGACAGAGCATGAACACTGAAGCTTTCTTT.

The sample holds many counts of this clonotype. The CDR3 region is CASSLSGGANTGELFF. CDR3 DNA sequence: TGTGCCAGCAGCTTAAGCGGGGGGGCGAACACCGGGGAGCTGTTTTTT. The J gene is TRBJ2-2, the V gene TRBV3-1; 10 nucleotides match TRBD2. The V gene's germline CDR1 is LGHDT and CDR2 YNNKEL (reference sequence). The CDR3 is made up of 16 amino acids. V shed 5 bases and J 0 bases; nucleotides not matched to a gene: 3.

This clonotype has ten or more counts. CDR3: CASSLALFEAFF. The DNA of the CDR3 is TGTGCCAGCAGTTTAGCCCTTTTTGAAGCTTTCTTT. The rearrangement links TRBV12-3 or TRBV12-4 to TRBJ1-1; no clear D gene. Trimming removed 0 bases at V and 7 bases at J, with 6 bases between. CDR3 length: 12 amino acids.

This clonotype was seen repeatedly, ten times or more. The rearrangement links TRBV6-2 or TRBV6-3 to TRBJ2-3, with TRBD2 as a possible D gene (5 bases). The V gene's germline CDR1 is MNHEY and CDR2 SVGEGT. With 2 bases removed from V and 3 bases from J, the gap between germline ends came to 21 bases. The CDR3 totals 18 residues. The CDR3 spells CASSYGLSVASLTDTQYF. The CDR3, as DNA: TGTGCCAGCAGTTACGGGCTCAGTGTGGCTAGCCTTACAGATACGCAGTATTTT.

This clonotype has at least ten counts. V usage is TRBV12-3 or TRBV12-4 and J usage is TRBJ2-1, with 9 bases matching TRBD2. V lost 6 bases, J lost 2 bases, and 5 bases stayed unmatched. The CDR3 loop spans 15 amino acids. The CDR3, as DNA: TGTGCCAGCAGACCACCTAGCGGGGCCTACAATGAGCAGTTCTTC. This encodes CASRPPSGAYNEQFF.

This chain joins TRBV5-1 and TRBJ1-5, with 7 nucleotides matching TRBD1. The V segment lost 0 bases and the J segment 5 bases; nucleotides outside the gene matches: 5. Germline V CDR1 and CDR2: SGHRS, YFSETQ. The CDR3 has 15 amino acids. The CDR3 is CASSLEAGGDQPQHF. DNA of the CDR3: TGCGCCAGCAGCTTGGAGGCAGGGGGTGATCAGCCCCAGCATTTT.

This clonotype rates as large. This chain uses TRBV20-1 with TRBJ2-2; 9 bases fit TRBD2. V trimming: 6 bases; J trimming: 6 bases; junction bases outside the gene matches: 5. Germline-derived CDR1 and CDR2 are DFQATT and SNEGSKA (reference sequence). This CDR3 spans 13 amino acids. CDR3 sequence reads: CSAKREVAGELFF. The CDR3 coding sequence is TGCAGTGCGAAGCGGGAGGTTGCCGGGGAGCTGTTTTTT.

This clonotype was detected many times. The V and J genes are TRBV5-1 and TRBJ2-3; 7 nucleotides agree with TRBD2. The V gene end was trimmed by 1 base and the J gene end by 0 bases; junction bases not matched to a gene: 8. Germline V gene sequence: CDR1 SGHRS, CDR2 YFSETQ. CDR3 length equals 17 residues. The DNA for the CDR3 is TGCGCCAGCAGCTTGAGGGGCGGGGGATCTAGCACAGATACGCAGTATTTT. Protein sequence: CASSLRGGGSSTDTQYF.